The subject of this entry is one TCR beta chain. Its antigen is undetermined. Generated by immunoSEQ multiplex PCR, the TCRdb table keeps only in-frame clones and is missing some. The sample has 120,000 or so clones, approximately 88% seen once. The record originates from a study of cytomegalovirus exposure and HLA in healthy donors. Overall study results and limits: Most TCR sequences proved rare, with some public TCRs found in many donors. Cytomegalovirus association was listed for 164 TCR beta chains.

The length of the CDR3 is 14 residues. CDR1 and CDR2 (germline): WSHSY, SAAADI. The V and J ends lost 8 bases and 2 bases respectively, with 15 bases between them. The chain joins TRBV10-2 to TRBJ2-5; tentative D call: TRBD2 (6 bases). Input material: PBMCs. The receptor was isolated from a woman aged 18-29 years in good health and CMV-seronegative. The CDR3 loop reads CASAGGGVQETQYF. DNA of the CDR3: TGCGCCAGCGCGGGCGGCGGGGTTCAAGAGACCCAGTACTTC.